This T cell receptor beta chain is drawn from a study of blood T cell repertoires in COVID-19. As for the study in general: There were acute and convalescent COVID-19 samples, and they came from the United States, Italy and Spain.

V lost 1 base and J 6 bases, leaving 10 bases between the germline ends. This CDR3 comprises 15 residues. The germline V gene has CDR1 SGHAT and CDR2 FQNNGV. Recovered Cohort 3 donors showed two negative PCRs, clearance, or symptom resolution. The data were produced by immunoSEQ multiplex PCR, yet TCRdb's version contains in-frame clones alone and is incomplete. The table includes about 200,000 clones, around 90% detected once. Sequenced: PBMCs or T cells enriched from blood (not recorded which). The chain joins TRBV11-2 to TRBJ1-6; no firm D call. The source is a young woman who had recovered from COVID-19. DNA for the CDR3: TGTGCCAGCAGCTTAGGTTACAGTCCTAATTCACCCCTCCACTTT. It specifies CASSLGYSPNSPLHF.